This T cell receptor beta chain stems from a study of a mutant IDH1 vaccine in newly diagnosed glioma (dated by TCRdb to the early 2020s). As for the study more broadly: Vaccination began 4-6 weeks after radiotherapy alone, or alongside temozolomide cycles in the chemotherapy-containing groups. The week-35 safety follow-up was designated visit V12, and the week-47 end of study was designated visit V13. Peripheral blood was drawn at six visits: V03 (baseline), V05, V07, V10, V12 and V13. Before enrollment, patients had received standard therapy of radiotherapy alone, temozolomide alone, or radiochemotherapy with temozolomide; most received the combination. The 32 treated patients were roughly 62% male and roughly 40% female, with a mean age of approximately 38 years. For exploratory analyses, longitudinal TCRB deep sequencing was carried out in roughly 23 treated patients wherever samples were available. On the study overall, not on this receptor specifically: It was noted by the authors that analyses of patient blood samples could not be reproduced owing to sample limitations. Vaccine-induced immune responses across multiple MHC alleles were detected in 85% to 95% of patients. Availability determined which PBMC samples were chosen for TCRB deep sequencing. No apparent relationship was observed between pseudoprogression and alterations in the top peripheral T cell clonotypes detected by TCRB sequencing.

Including the terminal cysteine and phenylalanine, the CDR3 comprises 14 residues. The entry retains the CDR3 DNA only, 42 bases that are in frame from base 1. V ends up 10 bases short and J 0 bases short, with an unmatched junction base count of 5. Sequences LNHDA (CDR1) and SQIVND (CDR2) are obtained from the germline V gene (reference sequence). The time point label for this specimen denotes: week 35, safety follow-up. A 20-mer mutant IDH1 peptide at 300 micrograms in Montanide made up each vaccine dose, which was injected subcutaneously together with topical imiquimod. Across visits V03 through V10, patients got a total of eight vaccinations, given in weeks 1, 3, 5, 7, 11, 15, 19 and 23. The donors had newly diagnosed IDH1-mutant astrocytomas of WHO grade 3 or 4 that showed loss of nuclear ATRX. The samples were drawn from NOA16, a multicentre, single-arm, open-label phase I trial in Germany that tested a mutant IDH1 peptide vaccine in humans for the first time. Genomic DNA for TCRB sequencing was isolated from EDTA blood with the DNeasy Blood and Tissue Kit.

Details on this clone: It has no known antigen specificity. Per-nucleotide qualities are absent, and no much larger clonotype sits a single base away.

The library was built by means of the immunoSEQ multiplex PCR assay. Rearranged TCR beta chain sequences were amplified using the hsTCRB Kit according to the manufacturer's protocol. TCRB libraries were sequenced on an Illumina MiSeq. Per the source publication's procedure: Demultiplexing, trimming and gene mapping were performed with the kit vendor's proprietary platform. TCRdb retrieved this table from immuneACCESS and kept in-frame rearrangements only. Not all clones are present; in checked studies, unresolved V genes account for under half, and no reason is known for the remainder. Clonal size and the V and J genes are those of that table, whereas D and trimming came from the DNA. The sample table records approximately 60,000 clones; about 90% of these occur just once. The ten top clones hold 1.5% to 2% of the sample.

The receptor comes from a middle-aged man with glioma. The source material was PBMCs, sampled from a glioma patient whose treatment included an IDH1 peptide vaccine. The chain links TRBV19 with TRBJ2-2, and 7 junction bases match TRBD1. The CDR3 in this case is CATQGQSNTGELFF. The DNA sequence is as follows: TGTGCCACCCAGGGACAGTCGAACACCGGGGAGCTGTTTTTT.